A selection of T cell receptor beta chains follows, all from one sample in a study of T cell changes during pregnancy in multiple sclerosis. The method was immunoSEQ multiplex PCR; TCRdb's version includes in-frame clones alone and lacks a portion of them. This table has some 49,000 clones, approximately 90% appearing once. The sequences come from CD8+ T cells from peripheral blood mononuclear cells, collected in the second trimester of pregnancy. The receptor source for this set is a female donor with multiple sclerosis, enrolled in a pregnancy study. The CDR3 runs from the conserved cysteine through the conserved F or W. D genes are given only for firm matches. Clone sizes are given selectively: once, few, many, or a class where the clone is expanded.

J gene: TRBJ2-7; clone size: .; V gene: TRBV5-6; D gene: .; CDR3 DNA: TGTGCCAGCAGCTCGGAGGTCCCCTACGAGCAGTACTTC; CDR3 protein: CASSSEVPYEQYF
J gene: TRBJ2-5; clone size: .; V gene: TRBV7-3; D gene: .; CDR3 DNA: TGTGCCAGCAGCCTGGGGGCTTCGTGGCAAGAGACCCAGTACTTC; CDR3 protein: CASSLGASWQETQYF
J gene: TRBJ2-6; clone size: .; V gene: TRBV9; D gene: .; CDR3 DNA: TGTGCCAGCAGCTCCTCCGGGGCCAACGTCCTGACTTTC; CDR3 protein: CASSSSGANVLTF
J gene: TRBJ1-2; clone size: .; V gene: TRBV9; D gene: TRBD1; CDR3 DNA: TGTGCCAGCAGCGCTTTTGGACAGGGGGATGGCTACACCTTC; CDR3 protein: CASSAFGQGDGYTF
J gene: TRBJ2-6; clone size: .; V gene: TRBV27; D gene: .; CDR3 DNA: TGTGCCAGCAGTTTAAAGCGGCCCTCTGGGGCCAACGTCCTGACTTTC; CDR3 protein: CASSLKRPSGANVLTF
J gene: TRBJ1-2; clone size: .; V gene: TRBV9; D gene: TRBD1; CDR3 DNA: TGTGCCAGCAGCGCATCCGGGACAGGGTCCCTAGGCTACACCTTC; CDR3 protein: CASSASGTGSLGYTF
J gene: TRBJ2-1; clone size: .; V gene: TRBV5-6; D gene: .; CDR3 DNA: TGTGCCAGCACCCCCCAGGGGCTACTGGATGAGCAGTTCTTC; CDR3 protein: CASTPQGLLDEQFF
J gene: TRBJ2-5; clone size: .; V gene: TRBV4-1; D gene: .; CDR3 DNA: TGCGCCAGCAGCCGCGGAGAGACCCAGTACTTC; CDR3 protein: CASSRGETQYF
J gene: TRBJ1-1; clone size: .; V gene: TRBV4-3; D gene: .; CDR3 DNA: TGCGCCAGCAGCAAATCCAGGCAGACGAACACTGAAGCTTTCTTT; CDR3 protein: CASSKSRQTNTEAFF
J gene: TRBJ2-2; clone size: .; V gene: TRBV19; D gene: TRBD2; CDR3 DNA: TGTGCCAGTTCGCGGGGGGCGGCCGGGGAGCTGTTTTTT; CDR3 protein: CASSRGAAGELFF
J gene: TRBJ2-3; clone size: once; V gene: TRBV7-6; D gene: TRBD2; CDR3 DNA: TGTGCCAGCAGCTTGGGCGGGGGGGGAACAGATACGCAGTATTTT; CDR3 protein: CASSLGGGGTDTQYF
J gene: TRBJ2-7; clone size: few; V gene: TRBV25-1; D gene: .; CDR3 DNA: TGTGCCAGCAGTCATGGGACATACTCCTACGAGCAGTACTTC; CDR3 protein: CASSHGTYSYEQYF
J gene: TRBJ1-2; clone size: .; V gene: TRBV23-1; D gene: .; CDR3 DNA: TGCGCCAGCAGTCAATCGGCCTATGGCTACACCTTC; CDR3 protein: CASSQSAYGYTF
J gene: TRBJ2-3; clone size: .; V gene: TRBV25-1; D gene: .; CDR3 DNA: TGTGCCAGCAGCAGACAGTCCACGGATACGCAGTATTTT; CDR3 protein: CASSRQSTDTQYF
J gene: TRBJ2-7; clone size: .; V gene: TRBV9; D gene: .; CDR3 DNA: TGTGCCAGCAGCGTTGGGGGGAAGGCGGGCTACGAGCAGTACTTC; CDR3 protein: CASSVGGKAGYEQYF
J gene: TRBJ2-1; clone size: .; V gene: TRBV4-1; D gene: .; CDR3 DNA: TGCGCCAGCAGCCATCCCCCCCGGGACTCCCACAATGAGCAGTTCTTC; CDR3 protein: CASSHPPRDSHNEQFF
J gene: TRBJ2-2; clone size: once; V gene: TRBV19; D gene: TRBD2; CDR3 DNA: TGTGCCAGTAGTCTACACGGCGGGGGGGCGGTCGGGGAGCTGTTTTTT; CDR3 protein: CASSLHGGGAVGELFF
J gene: TRBJ1-1; clone size: few; V gene: TRBV15; D gene: TRBD1; CDR3 DNA: TGTGCCACCAGCAGCCACAGGGGAAACACTGAAGCTTTCTTT; CDR3 protein: CATSSHRGNTEAFF
J gene: TRBJ1-1; clone size: .; V gene: TRBV5-1; D gene: .; CDR3 DNA: TGCGCCAGCAGCCTTACAGGGAACACTGAAGCTTTCTTT; CDR3 protein: CASSLTGNTEAFF
J gene: TRBJ2-1; clone size: .; V gene: TRBV9; D gene: TRBD2; CDR3 DNA: TGTGCCAGCAGCGTAGCCGGGGGGGCACACGAGCAGTTCTTC; CDR3 protein: CASSVAGGAHEQFF
J gene: TRBJ2-7; clone size: .; V gene: TRBV9; D gene: .; CDR3 DNA: TGTGCCAGCAGCGCGGTCCTGGCGGGGGAGCAGTACTTC; CDR3 protein: CASSAVLAGEQYF
J gene: TRBJ2-1; clone size: .; V gene: TRBV4-1; D gene: .; CDR3 DNA: TGCGCCAGCAGCCAAGACGGGGTTGAGCAGTTCTTC; CDR3 protein: CASSQDGVEQFF
J gene: TRBJ1-1; clone size: .; V gene: TRBV4-3; D gene: .; CDR3 DNA: TGCGCCAGCAGCCAATTCGCCTGGGGCCCTGAAGCTTTCTTT; CDR3 protein: CASSQFAWGPEAFF
J gene: TRBJ2-3; clone size: .; V gene: TRBV18; D gene: .; CDR3 DNA: TGTGCCAGCTCACCAACACAACCAGGCGCAGATACGCAGTATTTT; CDR3 protein: CASSPTQPGADTQYF
J gene: TRBJ2-7; clone size: .; V gene: TRBV30; D gene: TRBD2; CDR3 DNA: TGTGCCTGGAGTGCAACTAGCGGCTACGAGCAGTACTTC; CDR3 protein: CAWSATSGYEQYF
J gene: TRBJ1-2; clone size: .; V gene: TRBV11-2; D gene: .; CDR3 DNA: TGTGCCAGCAGCTTAACTTCATTTACAGACCTTAACTATGGCTACACCTTC; CDR3 protein: CASSLTSFTDLNYGYTF
J gene: TRBJ1-1; clone size: .; V gene: TRBV2; D gene: .; CDR3 DNA: TGTGCCAGCAGTGAACAAGGGGGAACGGATTATAACACTGAAGCTTTCTTT; CDR3 protein: CASSEQGGTDYNTEAFF
J gene: TRBJ1-2; clone size: .; V gene: TRBV13; D gene: .; CDR3 DNA: TGTGCCAGCAGCTTAGAGCCAGGGGATCGCTATGGCTACACCTTC; CDR3 protein: CASSLEPGDRYGYTF
J gene: TRBJ2-7; clone size: .; V gene: TRBV11-2; D gene: .; CDR3 DNA: TGTGCCAGCAGCTTAGGAGACGCACAGCTCTACGAGCAGTACTTC; CDR3 protein: CASSLGDAQLYEQYF
J gene: TRBJ1-2; clone size: .; V gene: TRBV7-9; D gene: TRBD1; CDR3 DNA: TGTGCCAGCAGCCTCGGGACAGGGGGCGGCTACACCTTC; CDR3 protein: CASSLGTGGGYTF
J gene: TRBJ2-3; clone size: .; V gene: TRBV19; D gene: .; CDR3 DNA: TGTGCCAGTAGTTCAGGGGGCCCGGGACTAAGATACACAGATACGCAGTATTTT; CDR3 protein: CASSSGGPGLRYTDTQYF
J gene: TRBJ1-2; clone size: .; V gene: TRBV4-2; D gene: TRBD1; CDR3 DNA: TGTGCCAGCAGCCAAGATCGGCAGGGGGCTAACTATGGCTACACCTTC; CDR3 protein: CASSQDRQGANYGYTF
J gene: TRBJ2-7; clone size: .; V gene: TRBV7-9; D gene: .; CDR3 DNA: TGTGCCAGCAGCTTAGGCTATTCCTACGAGCAGTACTTC; CDR3 protein: CASSLGYSYEQYF
J gene: TRBJ1-2; clone size: once; V gene: TRBV19; D gene: TRBD1; CDR3 DNA: TGTGCCAGTAGTGCGGGACAGACGTATGGCTACACCTTC; CDR3 protein: CASSAGQTYGYTF
J gene: TRBJ2-1; clone size: .; V gene: TRBV6-5; D gene: .; CDR3 DNA: TGTGCCAGCGTCTACTACAATGAGCAGTTCTTC; CDR3 protein: CASVYYNEQFF
J gene: TRBJ2-7; clone size: medium-sized; V gene: TRBV14; D gene: TRBD2; CDR3 DNA: TGTGCCAGCAGCCCGAAGAGAGTGTGGGGACGGGGGGGTTCCTACGAGCAGTACTTC; CDR3 protein: CASSPKRVWGRGGSYEQYF
J gene: TRBJ2-1; clone size: .; V gene: TRBV19; D gene: TRBD2; CDR3 DNA: TGTGCCAGTAGTATATTGGCGGGGGGAAACTACAATGAGCAGTTCTTC; CDR3 protein: CASSILAGGNYNEQFF
J gene: TRBJ2-7; clone size: .; V gene: TRBV9; D gene: TRBD1; CDR3 DNA: TGTGCCAGCAGCGCTTCCGGGACAGGGACGTACGAGCAGTACTTC; CDR3 protein: CASSASGTGTYEQYF
J gene: TRBJ2-1; clone size: .; V gene: TRBV6-1; D gene: TRBD1; CDR3 DNA: TGTGCCAGCTTCAGACAGGGATCCTACAATGAGCAGTTCTTC; CDR3 protein: CASFRQGSYNEQFF
J gene: TRBJ2-7; clone size: .; V gene: TRBV11-2; D gene: .; CDR3 DNA: TGTGCCAGCGCCCGGGATGCTGGGAGGAAGCAGTACTTC; CDR3 protein: CASARDAGRKQYF
J gene: TRBJ2-2; clone size: .; V gene: TRBV4-2; D gene: .; CDR3 DNA: TGTGCCAGCAGCCAAGAGATCGCAGGGAAGACCGGGGAGCTGTTTTTT; CDR3 protein: CASSQEIAGKTGELFF
J gene: TRBJ1-1; clone size: .; V gene: TRBV27; D gene: .; CDR3 DNA: TGTGCCAGCAGCCCAGGGTTGGCTGAAGCTTTCTTT; CDR3 protein: CASSPGLAEAFF
J gene: TRBJ1-2; clone size: .; V gene: TRBV7-9; D gene: .; CDR3 DNA: TGTGCCAGCAGCCCTCCGCCAGGCAATGGAAATGGCTACACCTTC; CDR3 protein: CASSPPPGNGNGYTF
J gene: TRBJ1-4; clone size: .; V gene: TRBV7-9; D gene: .; CDR3 DNA: TGTGCCAGCAGGCTAGAGGGAATAAACGAAAAACTGTTTTTT; CDR3 protein: CASRLEGINEKLFF
J gene: TRBJ2-5; clone size: .; V gene: TRBV13; D gene: .; CDR3 DNA: TGTGCCAGCAGCCCAGCTCCTGGGCGGGACTCCCGGCGGGAGACCCAGTACTTC; CDR3 protein: CASSPAPGRDSRRETQYF
J gene: TRBJ1-2; clone size: .; V gene: TRBV6-5; D gene: TRBD1; CDR3 DNA: TGTGCCAGCATGTCAGGGGGCAACTATGGCTACACCTTC; CDR3 protein: CASMSGGNYGYTF
J gene: TRBJ1-5; clone size: .; V gene: TRBV6-5; D gene: .; CDR3 DNA: TGTGCCACCCGCCCTTCAGGGGATCAGCCCCAGCATTTT; CDR3 protein: CATRPSGDQPQHF
J gene: TRBJ2-3; clone size: .; V gene: TRBV5-4; D gene: .; CDR3 DNA: TGTGCCAGCATCCTAACAGGAGCCCACACTGGCACAGATACGCAGTATTTT; CDR3 protein: CASILTGAHTGTDTQYF
J gene: TRBJ2-3; clone size: medium-sized; V gene: TRBV5-5; D gene: TRBD2; CDR3 DNA: TGTGCCAGCAGCGATGGGACTACAGACACAGATACGCAGTATTTT; CDR3 protein: CASSDGTTDTDTQYF
J gene: TRBJ1-2; clone size: .; V gene: TRBV27; D gene: .; CDR3 DNA: TGTGCCAGCAGTGGTGGACTGCGATCCTATGGCTACACCTTC; CDR3 protein: CASSGGLRSYGYTF
J gene: TRBJ2-7; clone size: .; V gene: TRBV7-9; D gene: .; CDR3 DNA: TGTGCCAGCAGCCCGACGGAGATTCGCTCCTACGAGCAGTACTTC; CDR3 protein: CASSPTEIRSYEQYF
J gene: TRBJ2-1; clone size: .; V gene: TRBV6-6; D gene: .; CDR3 DNA: TGTGCCAGCAGTTACCGAGCGGCGAGCTCCTACAATGAGCAGTTCTTC; CDR3 protein: CASSYRAASSYNEQFF
J gene: TRBJ2-5; clone size: .; V gene: TRBV11-3; D gene: TRBD2; CDR3 DNA: TGTGCCAGCAGCTCGGGACTAGCACTCAGGGAGACCCAGTACTTC; CDR3 protein: CASSSGLALRETQYF
J gene: TRBJ1-3; clone size: .; V gene: TRBV9; D gene: .; CDR3 DNA: TGTGCCAGCAGCTCCCGGAGGGGAGAGGACACCATATATTTT; CDR3 protein: CASSSRRGEDTIYF
J gene: TRBJ2-1; clone size: .; V gene: TRBV30; D gene: TRBD1; CDR3 DNA: TGTGCCTGGAGTACCCTTGTCCAGGGGGACTCCTACAATGAGCAGTTCTTC; CDR3 protein: CAWSTLVQGDSYNEQFF
J gene: TRBJ1-1; clone size: .; V gene: TRBV5-6; D gene: .; CDR3 DNA: TGTGCCAGCAGCTTGGTCTTTAAGGGGATCTTTAACACTGAAGCTTTCTTT; CDR3 protein: CASSLVFKGIFNTEAFF
J gene: TRBJ2-3; clone size: .; V gene: TRBV7-2; D gene: .; CDR3 DNA: TGTGCCAGCCTCCCCTTAGGGGGGGGAGCGGCAGATACGCAGTATTTT; CDR3 protein: CASLPLGGGAADTQYF
J gene: TRBJ2-3; clone size: .; V gene: TRBV29-1; D gene: TRBD2; CDR3 DNA: TGCAGCGTTCCCCTAGCGGGGGGGAGAGATACGCAGTATTTT; CDR3 protein: CSVPLAGGRDTQYF
J gene: TRBJ2-7; clone size: .; V gene: TRBV9; D gene: .; CDR3 DNA: TGTGCCAGCAGCGTCGGAGGCAACCCCCACGAGCAGTACTTC; CDR3 protein: CASSVGGNPHEQYF